This TCR beta chain emerged from a study of PD-L1 blockade in urothelial cancer. The overall study: Investigators checked blood 3 weeks (second dose) and 6 weeks after treatment start. Study conclusions and caveats: Enhanced expansion of tumor-associated blood clones at 3 weeks characterized durable-benefit patients.

The V end was cut by 1 base, the J end by 5 bases, with 10 bases between. Germline V CDR1 and CDR2: SEHNR, FQNEAQ (reference sequence). The CDR3 runs 14 residues. Notes on this clone: As yet, its antigen is unknown.

Assay used: immunoSEQ multiplex PCR; TCRdb lists only in-frame clones, some missing. The data contain tens of thousands of clones, around 85% of them singletons. Time point indicated: pretreatment peripheral blood. This sequence was found in a man in his fifties or sixties with urothelial cancer. Specimen: PBMCs, collected around atezolizumab (anti-PD-L1) treatment. V is TRBV7-9 and J is TRBJ2-3, with D perhaps TRBD2 (5 bases). The CDR3 DNA sequence: TGTGCCAGCAGCTTAGGTCTAGCAAGAGATACGCAGTATTTT. Its translation: CASSLGLARDTQYF.